This T cell receptor (beta chain) was obtained from a study of shared clonotypes between healthy human individuals. The wider study: Three plates each covered CD4 naive and memory; CD8 naive two, CD8 memory one.

The assay was run at deep level. Sequencing used immunoSEQ multiplex PCR; TCRdb keeps in-frame clones, though not all of them. The sample comprises 2 million to 2.5 million clones, about 94% of which are singletons, and roughly 0.13% rests with the top ten. The germline gives CDR1 SGHTS, CDR2 YDEGEE. The length of the CDR3 is 16 residues. V shed 4 bases, J shed 4 bases, and the junction held 10 bases outside the gene matches. Splitting the CD4+ cells yielded a CD45RA+ naive subset and a CD45RA-negative memory subset. The chain recombines TRBV5-8 with TRBJ2-5; 10 nucleotides agree with TRBD2. Specimen: naive CD4+ T cells sorted from blood. Subset: CD45RA+ positively selected. This clonotype was sampled from a young man in good health. The chain's CDR3 is CASSLSGRADGETQYF. CDR3 in DNA: TGTGCCAGCAGCCTCAGCGGGAGGGCCGATGGAGAGACCCAGTACTTC.